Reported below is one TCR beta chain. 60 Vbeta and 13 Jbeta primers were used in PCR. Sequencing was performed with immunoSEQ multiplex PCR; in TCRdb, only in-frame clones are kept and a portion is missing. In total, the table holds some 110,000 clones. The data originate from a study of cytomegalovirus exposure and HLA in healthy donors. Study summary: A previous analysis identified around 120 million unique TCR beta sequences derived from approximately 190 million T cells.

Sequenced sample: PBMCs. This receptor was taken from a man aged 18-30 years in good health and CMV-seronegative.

The CDR3 DNA follows: TGTGCCAGCAGTCACATCAGGGCCCCCTACGAGCAGTACTTC. It translates to CASSHIRAPYEQYF. The genes are TRBV28 and TRBJ2-7; D is possibly TRBD1 (5 bases). Germline V gene data show CDR1 as MDHEN and CDR2 as SYDVKM. The CDR3 spans 14 residues. V gave up 5 bases and J gave up 2 bases, with 13 bases separating them. Together with reference TRBV28 and TRBJ2-7, the CDR3 gives the full variable domain: DVKVTQSSRYLVKRTGEKVFLECVQDMDHENMFWYRQDPGLGLRLIYFSYDVKMKEKGDIPEGYSVSREKKERFSLILESASTNQTSMYLCASSHIRAPYEQYFGPGTRLTVT.